This T cell receptor (beta chain) was identified during a study of blood T cells in healthy people across ages. The CDR3 is 15 residues long. Germline V gives CDR1 MNHNY, CDR2 SVGAGI (reference sequence). This clonotype was observed a few times. Its target is unknown. One end of the junction does not line up with germline, which may come from a read error. Then a second PCR, running roughly 7 to 11 cycles, was carried out with a sample-barcoded 5' primer and a J-beta primer mix. TCRdb itself ran the 5' RACE reads through MiXCR, one entry per CDR3 protein. The table shows under 2,000,000 distinct CDR3 sequences, with approximately 50% occurring only once. A minimum of 6 micrograms of total RNA was extracted per sample. Whole-study findings and limits: Greater diversity and more naive CD4+ cells were seen in long-lived donors than in aged donors. Roughly linear age-related decline in beta diversity appeared, significant by age roughly 40.

The sequence derives from a woman in her thirties or forties in good health. This sequence joins TRBV6-6 and TRBJ2-1; a weak D match, TRBD2 (6 bases). Sequencing was carried out using blood. The CDR3 protein is CASRLPSVIYHEQFF. CDR3 nucleotide sequence: TGTGCCAGCAGGCTTCCTAGCGTCATCTACCATGAGCAGTTCTTC.